The rows below give T cell receptor beta chains drawn from one sample of a study of long-term antiretroviral therapy in people with HIV. Generated by immunoSEQ multiplex PCR, the TCRdb table keeps only in-frame clones and is missing some. The sample carries about 15,000 clones, approximately 80% recorded once. The material was unsorted PBMCs, obtained just before starting antiretroviral therapy. The source of these receptors is a man aged 35-49 years with HIV. Each CDR3 is given with its conserved first and last residue. The D gene is left open where the match is weak. A row's size may be missing; if present it is once, few, many or a size class.

abundance,j_gene,v_gene,d_gene,CDR3nt,CDR3aa
once,TRBJ1-3,TRBV28,.,TGTGCCAGCAGTGAGGGTAATCCCTCTGGAAACACCATATATTTT,CASSEGNPSGNTIYF
.,TRBJ1-1,TRBV5-1,.,TGCGCCAGCAAATTAGACACTGAAGCTTTCTTT,CASKLDTEAFF
.,TRBJ1-1,TRBV5-1,.,TGCGCCAGCAGCTTGGTTGGAACTGAAGCTTTCTTT,CASSLVGTEAFF
once,TRBJ1-1,TRBV11-1,.,TGTGCCAGCAGCTTAGCGCCGGCCATCTTGAACACTGAAGCTTTCTTT,CASSLAPAILNTEAFF
.,TRBJ1-1,TRBV11-2,.,TGTGCCAGCAGCCAAGAACAGGGAATGAACACTGAAGCTTTCTTT,CASSQEQGMNTEAFF
.,TRBJ1-1,TRBV5-8,TRBD1,TGTGCCAGCAGCTTTGGGACAGGCCTTGGAGCTTTCTTT,CASSFGTGLGAFF
.,TRBJ2-3,TRBV4-2,.,TGTGCCAGCAGCCAAGAGAGGGAGCGGTTACATAGCACAGATACGCAGTATTTT,CASSQERERLHSTDTQYF
.,TRBJ2-7,TRBV7-8,TRBD2,TGTGCCAGCAGCTTGAGACTAGCGGGAGGGTACGAGCAGTACTTC,CASSLRLAGGYEQYF
once,TRBJ1-1,TRBV21-1,.,TGTGCCAGCGGCGACGCCATCACGTTTCTTGAAGCTTTCTTT,CASGDAITFLEAFF
.,TRBJ2-1,TRBV5-5,.,TGTGCCAGCAGCTTGGACGGGAGTAGGGATGAGCAGTTCTTC,CASSLDGSRDEQFF
.,TRBJ2-1,TRBV6-5,.,TGTGCCAGCAGTTACGGTTCCAGGGCCGATGAGCAGTTCTTC,CASSYGSRADEQFF
few,TRBJ2-3,TRBV9,TRBD2,TGTGCCAGCAGCGAGGGAGCGGGAGGTCGCTACGATACGCAGTATTTT,CASSEGAGGRYDTQYF
.,TRBJ2-2,TRBV5-1,.,TGCGCCAGCAGCCGGGCGGACGGCGCGAACACCGGGGAGCTGTTTTTT,CASSRADGANTGELFF
.,TRBJ2-7,TRBV5-5,TRBD1,TGTGCCAGCAGCCTTTCACAGGGGACCTACGAGCAGTACTTC,CASSLSQGTYEQYF
.,TRBJ2-5,TRBV5-4,.,TGTGCCAGCAGTTCCGCAGGGGGGCTGCAAGAGACCCAGTACTTC,CASSSAGGLQETQYF
.,TRBJ2-1,TRBV11-3,TRBD2,TGTGCCAGCAGCTTACCCCCTGGACTAGCGAGCTCCTACAATGAGCAGTTCTTC,CASSLPPGLASSYNEQFF
.,TRBJ1-4,TRBV4-1,.,TGCGCCAGCAGCCAATACAGGGATGAAAAACTGTTTTTT,CASSQYRDEKLFF
.,TRBJ1-4,TRBV7-9,.,TGTGCCAGCAGCTTTACGGGGGGAGATGAAAAACTGTTTTTT,CASSFTGGDEKLFF
once,TRBJ2-2,TRBV6-4,TRBD2,TGTGCCAGCAGTGAACTAGCGGATAACACCGGGGAGCTGTTTTTT,CASSELADNTGELFF
.,TRBJ2-3,TRBV11-3,.,TGTGCCAGCAGCCCCGGGTTAGGCTACACAGATACGCAGTATTTT,CASSPGLGYTDTQYF
.,TRBJ2-7,TRBV11-2,.,TGTGCCAGCAGCTTAGGGCCCCCCTACGAGCAGTACTTC,CASSLGPPYEQYF
.,TRBJ2-7,TRBV5-1,TRBD1,TGCGCCAGCAGCTTGAGGGAGTTGACAGGGGGCGAAATCCACGAGCAGTACTTC,CASSLRELTGGEIHEQYF
.,TRBJ2-2,TRBV18,TRBD1,TGTGCCAGCTCACCACCCGGACAGGGTATCGCCGGGGAGCTGTTTTTT,CASSPPGQGIAGELFF
.,TRBJ2-7,TRBV5-8,.,TGTGCCAGCAGCCTAGGGACCACATGGTCCTACGAGCAGTACTTC,CASSLGTTWSYEQYF
.,TRBJ2-7,TRBV2,TRBD2,TGTGCCAGCATCATTGCGGGGGGGCGATACGAGCAGTACTTC,CASIIAGGRYEQYF
.,TRBJ1-1,TRBV5-1,.,TGCGCCAGCAGCCAAAACGATAAGAACACTGAAGCTTTCTTT,CASSQNDKNTEAFF
.,TRBJ1-5,TRBV27,.,TGTGCCAGCAGTCCTTCACAGTATAGCAATCAGCCCCAGCATTTT,CASSPSQYSNQPQHF
once,TRBJ2-1,TRBV5-1,.,TGCGCCAGCAGCCTGGGGGGGACAGAGGAGTACAATGAGCAGTTCTTC,CASSLGGTEEYNEQFF
.,TRBJ2-3,TRBV12-5,TRBD1,TGTGCTAGTGGTTTTTCAGGGGGTAGTGGAGATACGCAGTATTTT,CASGFSGGSGDTQYF
.,TRBJ2-7,TRBV25-1,.,TGTGCCAGCGCCGACCAGAACTCCTACGAGCAGTACTTC,CASADQNSYEQYF
.,TRBJ2-7,TRBV11-2,.,TGTGCCAGCAAGGCCGTGGGCTACGAGCAGTACTTC,CASKAVGYEQYF
once,TRBJ2-1,TRBV5-1,TRBD1,TGCGCCAGCAGCTCAGGGGGCCCCAGGAATGAGCAGTTCTTC,CASSSGGPRNEQFF